This entry describes one T cell receptor beta chain. Antigen unknown. The V and J ends lost 3 bases and 1 base, in that order; junction bases with no gene match: 9. From germline, CDR1 is MNHEY and CDR2 SMNVEV (reference sequence). The CDR3 extends over 17 amino acids. The data belong to a study of a mutant IDH1 vaccine in newly diagnosed glioma. Study as a whole: Held at week 35, visit V12 was the safety follow-up, and visit V13 followed at week 47.

The data were produced by immunoSEQ multiplex PCR, yet TCRdb's version contains in-frame clones alone and is incomplete. The table shows 43,000 or so clones, with 85% to 95% occurring only once. Time point here: week 35, safety follow-up. Every single dose of the vaccine, 300 ug of mutant IDH1 20-mer peptide, came with topical imiquimod. The sequencing here drew on PBMCs, taken from a glioma patient whose treatment included an IDH1 peptide vaccine. The chain employs TRBV27 and TRBJ1-2, with 9 bases matching TRBD1. This clonotype was sampled from a man aged 45-65 years with glioma. The CDR3 DNA reads TGTGCCAGCAGTTTTATGATGGGACAGGGCGATAACTATGGCTACACCTTC. It encodes CASSFMMGQGDNYGYTF.